This T cell receptor (beta chain) was identified in a study of PD-1 blockade in classical Hodgkin lymphoma. Regarding the study as a whole: In CD4+ cells, TCR diversity went up significantly by C4D1, but in CD8+ cells it did not. Although disease activity or prior therapy may be involved, causes of the repertoire differences remain undefined. Baseline diversity was lower in partial responders and progressors than complete responders.

The CDR3 length is 14 residues. Points on this clone: Antigen unknown.

Regarding time point: cycle 4 day 1 (C4D1), after six to seven weeks of nivolumab. There was relapse after autologous stem cell transplantation in every patient, and there was variation in brentuximab vedotin exposure. Relapsed/refractory classical Hodgkin lymphoma patients had complete, partial or progressive responses. Repertoires were generated with immunoSEQ multiplex PCR, while TCRdb's copy carries only in-frame clones and drops some. Of about 61,000 clones detected, 70% to 90% appear once; the ten largest clones hold about 8.1%. This receptor was identified in a human donor with classical Hodgkin lymphoma. This sample comprised peripheral blood mononuclear cells (PBMCs), obtained before the fourth cycle of nivolumab. This rearrangement joins TRBV21-1 to TRBJ2-7. TRBV21-1 is an annotated pseudogene. The CDR3 nucleotides read TGTGCCAGCAGCAAGACCTCCATCTCCTACGAGCAGTACTTC. This translates into CASSKTSISYEQYF.